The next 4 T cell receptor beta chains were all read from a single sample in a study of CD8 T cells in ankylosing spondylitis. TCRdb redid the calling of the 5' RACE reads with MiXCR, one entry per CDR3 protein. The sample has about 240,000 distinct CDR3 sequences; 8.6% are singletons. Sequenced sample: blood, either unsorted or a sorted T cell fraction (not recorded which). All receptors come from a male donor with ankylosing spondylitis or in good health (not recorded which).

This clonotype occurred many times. The CDR3, as DNA: TGTGCCAGTAGTATTTCGGGCAATCAGCCCCAGCATTTT. It specifies CASSISGNQPQHF. This chain links TRBV19 with TRBJ1-5; D unresolved. The germline CDR1 and CDR2 sequences are LNHDA and SQIVND (reference sequence). This CDR3 is built from 13 residues. Trimming took off 3 bases at V and 2 bases at J, with 5 bases between the two ends. The whole variable domain, filled in from reference TRBV19 and TRBJ1-5, reads DGGITQSPKYLFRKEGQNVTLSCEQNLNHDAMYWYRQDPGQGLRLIYYSQIVNDFQKGDIAEGYSVSREKKESFPLTVTSAQKNPTAFYLCASSISGNQPQHFGDGTRLSIL.

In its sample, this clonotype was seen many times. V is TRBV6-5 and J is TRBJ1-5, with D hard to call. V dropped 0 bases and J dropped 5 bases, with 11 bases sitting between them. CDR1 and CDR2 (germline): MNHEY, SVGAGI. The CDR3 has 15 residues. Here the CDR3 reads CASSYSAGGHQPQHF. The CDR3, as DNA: TGTGCCAGCAGTTACTCGGCGGGCGGGCATCAGCCCCAGCATTTT.

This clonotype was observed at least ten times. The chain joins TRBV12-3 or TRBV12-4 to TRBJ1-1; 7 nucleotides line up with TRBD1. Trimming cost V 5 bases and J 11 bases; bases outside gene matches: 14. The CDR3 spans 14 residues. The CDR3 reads CASSPRTGPMMAFF. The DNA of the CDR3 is TGTGCCAGCAGTCCCCGGACAGGCCCCATGATGGCTTTCTTT.

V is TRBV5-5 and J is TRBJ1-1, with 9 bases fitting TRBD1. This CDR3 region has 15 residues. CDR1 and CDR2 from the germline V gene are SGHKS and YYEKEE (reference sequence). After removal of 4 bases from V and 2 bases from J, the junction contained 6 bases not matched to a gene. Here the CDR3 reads CASSLWDRANTEAFF. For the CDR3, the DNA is TGTGCCAGCAGCCTTTGGGACAGGGCCAACACTGAAGCTTTCTTT.